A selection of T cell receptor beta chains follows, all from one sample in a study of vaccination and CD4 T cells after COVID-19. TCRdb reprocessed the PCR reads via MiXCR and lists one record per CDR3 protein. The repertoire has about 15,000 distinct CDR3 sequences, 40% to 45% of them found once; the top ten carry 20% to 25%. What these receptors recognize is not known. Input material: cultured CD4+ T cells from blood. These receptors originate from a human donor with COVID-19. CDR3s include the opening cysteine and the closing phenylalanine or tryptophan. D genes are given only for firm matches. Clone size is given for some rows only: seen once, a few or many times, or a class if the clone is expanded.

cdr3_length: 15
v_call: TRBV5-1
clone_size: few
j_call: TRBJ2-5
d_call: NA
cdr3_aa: CASSLDPGVQETQYF
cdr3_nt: TGCGCCAGCAGCTTGGATCCAGGTGTCCAAGAGACCCAGTACTTC

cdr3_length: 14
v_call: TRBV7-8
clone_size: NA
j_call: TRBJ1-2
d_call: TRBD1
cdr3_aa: CASSLVPRGLSYTF
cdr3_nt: TGTGCCAGCAGCTTAGTACCCAGGGGGCTCAGCTACACCTTC

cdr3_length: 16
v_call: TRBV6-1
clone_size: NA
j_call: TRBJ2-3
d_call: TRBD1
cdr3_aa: CASSVNPQGASDTQYF
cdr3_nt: TGTGCCAGCAGTGTAAATCCTCAGGGGGCGTCAGATACGCAGTATTTT

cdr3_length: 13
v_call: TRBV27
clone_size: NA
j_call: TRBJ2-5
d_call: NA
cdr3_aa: CASSLRSQETQYF
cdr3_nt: TGTGCCAGCAGTTTACGAAGTCAAGAGACCCAGTACTTC

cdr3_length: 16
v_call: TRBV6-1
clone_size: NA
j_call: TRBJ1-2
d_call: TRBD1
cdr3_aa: CASSAGGRTDNYGYTF
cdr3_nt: TGTGCCAGCAGTGCAGGGGGCCGGACAGATAACTATGGCTACACCTTC

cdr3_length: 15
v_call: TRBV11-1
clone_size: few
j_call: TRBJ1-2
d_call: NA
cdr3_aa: CASSFGDKANYGYTF
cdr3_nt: TGTGCCAGCAGCTTCGGGGACAAAGCTAACTATGGCTACACCTTC

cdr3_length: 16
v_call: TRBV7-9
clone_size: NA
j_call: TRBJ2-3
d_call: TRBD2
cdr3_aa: CASSRTSGGNTDTQYF
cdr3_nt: TGTGCCAGCTCACGTACTAGCGGGGGGAACACAGATACGCAGTATTTT

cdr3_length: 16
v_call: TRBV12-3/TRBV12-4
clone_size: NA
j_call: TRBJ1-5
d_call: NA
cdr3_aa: CASRLIQGNGDQPQHF
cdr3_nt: TGTGCCAGCAGGCTAATACAGGGAAACGGGGATCAGCCCCAGCATTTT

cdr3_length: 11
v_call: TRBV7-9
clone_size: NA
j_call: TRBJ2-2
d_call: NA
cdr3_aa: CASSRAGELFF
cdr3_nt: TGTGCCAGCAGCAGAGCAGGGGAGCTGTTTTTT

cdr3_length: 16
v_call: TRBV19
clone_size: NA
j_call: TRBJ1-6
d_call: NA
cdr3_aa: CASSIDYGHGVEALHF
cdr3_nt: TGTGCCAGTAGTATAGATTATGGACACGGGGTCGAGGCCCTCCACTTT

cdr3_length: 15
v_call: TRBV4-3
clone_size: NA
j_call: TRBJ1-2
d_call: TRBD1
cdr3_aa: CASSQEWQGAGGYTF
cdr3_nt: TGCGCCAGCAGCCAAGAGTGGCAGGGGGCCGGTGGCTACACCTTC

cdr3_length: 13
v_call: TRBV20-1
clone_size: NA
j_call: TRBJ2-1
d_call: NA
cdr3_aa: CSARPGSYNEQLF
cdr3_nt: TGCAGTGCCAGGCCGGGATCCTACAATGAGCAGCTCTTC

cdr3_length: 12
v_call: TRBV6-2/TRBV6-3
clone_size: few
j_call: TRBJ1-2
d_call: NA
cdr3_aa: CASSYIRGSYTF
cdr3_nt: TGTGCCAGCAGTTACATTCGCGGGAGCTACACCTTC

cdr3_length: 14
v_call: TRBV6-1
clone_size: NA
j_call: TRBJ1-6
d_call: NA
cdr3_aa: CASRPGLNNSPLHF
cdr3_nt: TGTGCCAGCAGACCGGGACTGAATAATTCACCCCTCCACTTT

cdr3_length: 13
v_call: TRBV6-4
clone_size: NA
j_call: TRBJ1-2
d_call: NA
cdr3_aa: CASTTGDRYGYTF
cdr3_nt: TGTGCCAGCACGACAGGCGATCGCTATGGCTACACCTTC

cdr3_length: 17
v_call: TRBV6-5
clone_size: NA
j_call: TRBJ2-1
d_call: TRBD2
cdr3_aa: CASSYVPSGGAYNEQFF
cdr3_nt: TGTGCCAGCAGTTACGTCCCTAGCGGGGGGGCCTACAATGAGCAGTTCTTC

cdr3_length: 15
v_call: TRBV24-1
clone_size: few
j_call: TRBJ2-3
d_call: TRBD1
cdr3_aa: CATSEAGQGTDTQYF
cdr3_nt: TGTGCCACCAGTGAAGCCGGACAGGGCACAGATACGCAGTATTTT

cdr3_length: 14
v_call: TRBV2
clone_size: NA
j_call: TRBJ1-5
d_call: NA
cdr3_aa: CASSPAGDHQPQHF
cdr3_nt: TGTGCCAGCAGTCCGGCAGGGGATCATCAGCCCCAGCATTTT

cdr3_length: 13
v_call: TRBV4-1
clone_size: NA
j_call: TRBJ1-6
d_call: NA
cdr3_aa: CASSDARDSHLHF
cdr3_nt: TGCGCCAGCAGCGACGCGCGAGACAGTCATCTCCACTTT

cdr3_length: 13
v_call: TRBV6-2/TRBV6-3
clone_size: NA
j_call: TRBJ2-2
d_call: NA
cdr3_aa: CASSYTHTGELFF
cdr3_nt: TGTGCCAGCAGTTATACCCACACCGGGGAGCTGTTTTTT

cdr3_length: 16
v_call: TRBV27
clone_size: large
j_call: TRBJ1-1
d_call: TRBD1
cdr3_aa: CASSPTGAGRNTEAFF
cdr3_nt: TGTGCCAGCAGTCCCACAGGGGCGGGGAGGAACACTGAAGCTTTCTTT

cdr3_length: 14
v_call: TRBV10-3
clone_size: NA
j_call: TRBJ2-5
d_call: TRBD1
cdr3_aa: CAIGLQGPQETQYF
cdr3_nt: TGTGCCATCGGTTTACAGGGGCCCCAAGAGACCCAGTACTTC

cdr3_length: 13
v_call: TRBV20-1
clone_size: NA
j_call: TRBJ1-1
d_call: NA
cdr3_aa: CSASGDTSTEAFF
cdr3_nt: TGCAGTGCTAGTGGGGACACCAGCACTGAAGCTTTCTTT

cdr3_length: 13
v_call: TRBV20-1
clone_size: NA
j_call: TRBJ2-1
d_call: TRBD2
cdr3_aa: CSASQLAGDKEFF
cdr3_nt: TGCAGTGCTAGCCAGCTAGCGGGGGACAAGGAGTTCTTC

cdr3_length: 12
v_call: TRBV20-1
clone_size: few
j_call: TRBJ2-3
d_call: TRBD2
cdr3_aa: CSARTSGYTQYF
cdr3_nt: TGCAGTGCACGGACTAGCGGCTATACGCAGTATTTT

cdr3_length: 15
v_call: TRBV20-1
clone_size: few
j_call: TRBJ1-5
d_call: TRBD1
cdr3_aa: CSAKPGQGAIQPQHF
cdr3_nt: TGCAGTGCTAAACCGGGACAGGGGGCTATTCAGCCCCAGCATTTT

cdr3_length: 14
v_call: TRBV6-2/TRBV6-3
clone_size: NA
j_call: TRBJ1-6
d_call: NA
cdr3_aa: CASSRAGRNSPLHF
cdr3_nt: TGTGCCAGCAGCCGCGCCGGGCGTAATTCACCCCTCCACTTT

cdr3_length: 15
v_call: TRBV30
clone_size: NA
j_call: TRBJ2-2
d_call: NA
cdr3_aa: CAWSLHVPNTGELFF
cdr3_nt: TGTGCCTGGAGTCTACATGTCCCGAACACCGGGGAGCTGTTTTTT

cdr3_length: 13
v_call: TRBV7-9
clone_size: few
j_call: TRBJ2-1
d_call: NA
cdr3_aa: CASSLEVAGEQFF
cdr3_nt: TGTGCCAGCAGCTTAGAAGTTGCGGGGGAGCAGTTCTTC

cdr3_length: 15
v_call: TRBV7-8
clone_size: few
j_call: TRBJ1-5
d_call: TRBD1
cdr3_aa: CASRPKGQGGQPQHF
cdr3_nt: TGTGCCAGCAGACCCAAGGGACAGGGAGGTCAGCCCCAGCATTTT

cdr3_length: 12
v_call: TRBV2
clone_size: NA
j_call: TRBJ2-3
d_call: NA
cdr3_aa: CASSDRRDTQYF
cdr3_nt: TGTGCCAGCAGTGATAGGCGGGATACGCAGTATTTT

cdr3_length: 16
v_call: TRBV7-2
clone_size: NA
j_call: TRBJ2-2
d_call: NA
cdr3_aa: CASSLGAGGRTGELFF
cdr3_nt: TGTGCCAGCAGCTTAGGGGCAGGGGGGAGGACCGGGGAGCTGTTTTTT

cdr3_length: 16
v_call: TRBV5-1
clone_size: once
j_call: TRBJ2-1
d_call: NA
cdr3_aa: CASSLVLPSSYNEQFF
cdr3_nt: TGCGCCAGCAGCTTGGTTCTCCCGAGCTCCTACAATGAGCAGTTCTTC

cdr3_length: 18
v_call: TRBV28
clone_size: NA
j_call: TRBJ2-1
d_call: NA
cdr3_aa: CASSLSSGLGAIDDEQFF
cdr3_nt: TGTGCCAGCAGTTTATCTTCGGGGCTGGGGGCCATAGACGATGAGCAGTTCTTC

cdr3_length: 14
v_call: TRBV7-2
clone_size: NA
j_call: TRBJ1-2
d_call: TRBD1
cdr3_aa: CASSPGQVMTGYTF
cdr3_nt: TGTGCCAGCAGCCCGGGACAGGTCATGACTGGCTACACCTTC

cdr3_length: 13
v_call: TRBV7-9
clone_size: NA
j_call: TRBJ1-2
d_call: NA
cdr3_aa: CASSLADSYGYTF
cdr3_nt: TGTGCCAGCAGCTTAGCGGACAGCTATGGCTACACCTTC

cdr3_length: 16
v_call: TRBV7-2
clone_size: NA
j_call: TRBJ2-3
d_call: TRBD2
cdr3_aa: CASSPNGLAGGLTQYF
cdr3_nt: TGTGCCAGCAGCCCAAACGGTCTAGCGGGGGGGCTAACGCAGTATTTT

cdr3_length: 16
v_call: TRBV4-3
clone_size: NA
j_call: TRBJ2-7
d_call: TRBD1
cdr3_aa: CASSQDQRQGVHEQYF
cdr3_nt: TGCGCCAGCAGCCAAGATCAGAGACAGGGGGTTCACGAGCAGTACTTC

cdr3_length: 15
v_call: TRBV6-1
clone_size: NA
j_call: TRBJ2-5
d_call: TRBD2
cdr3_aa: CASRPSGGVQETQYF
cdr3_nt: TGTGCCAGCAGACCCAGCGGGGGGGTCCAAGAGACCCAGTACTTC

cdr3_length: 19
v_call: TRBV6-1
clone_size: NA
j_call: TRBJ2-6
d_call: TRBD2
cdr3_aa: CASSNFGLAGGDGANVLTF
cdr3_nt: TGTGCCAGCAGTAATTTTGGACTAGCGGGGGGGGACGGGGCCAACGTCCTGACTTTC

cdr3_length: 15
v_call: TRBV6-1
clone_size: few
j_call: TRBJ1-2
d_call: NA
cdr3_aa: CASSPTSGTNYGYTF
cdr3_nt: TGTGCCAGCAGCCCAACGTCGGGGACTAACTATGGCTACACCTTC

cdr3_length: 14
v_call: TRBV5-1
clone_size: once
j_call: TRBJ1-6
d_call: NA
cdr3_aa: CASSLQGENSPLHF
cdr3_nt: TGCGCCAGCAGCTTGCAGGGTGAGAATTCACCCCTCCACTTT

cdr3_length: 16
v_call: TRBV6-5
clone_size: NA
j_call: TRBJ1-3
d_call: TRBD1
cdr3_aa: CASSYSRQGSGNTIYF
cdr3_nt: TGTGCCAGCAGTTACTCGCGACAGGGGTCTGGAAACACCATATATTTT

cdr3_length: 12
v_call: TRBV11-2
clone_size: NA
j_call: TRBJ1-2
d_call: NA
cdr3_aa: CASSSRAYGYTF
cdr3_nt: TGTGCCAGCAGCTCCCGAGCGTATGGCTACACCTTC

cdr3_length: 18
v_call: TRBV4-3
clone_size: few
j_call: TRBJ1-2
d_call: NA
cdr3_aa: CASSQDYGGIGRNYGYTF
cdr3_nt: TGCGCCAGCAGCCAAGATTACGGGGGAATAGGCAGGAACTATGGCTACACCTTC

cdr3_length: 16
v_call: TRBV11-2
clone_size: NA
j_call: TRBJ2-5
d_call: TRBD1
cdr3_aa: CASSSRQGWLGETQYF
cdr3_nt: TGTGCCAGCAGCTCCCGACAGGGATGGTTGGGAGAGACCCAGTACTTC

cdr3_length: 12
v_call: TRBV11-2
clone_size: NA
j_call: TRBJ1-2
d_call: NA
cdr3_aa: CASSQDYGGYTF
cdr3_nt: TGTGCCAGCAGCCAGGACTATGGGGGCTACACCTTC

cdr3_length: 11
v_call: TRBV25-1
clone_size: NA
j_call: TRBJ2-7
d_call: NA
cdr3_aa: CASRSKAEQYF
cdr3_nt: TGTGCCAGCAGAAGCAAGGCCGAGCAGTACTTC

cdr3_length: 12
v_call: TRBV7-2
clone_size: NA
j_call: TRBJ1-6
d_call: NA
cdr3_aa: CASSLVLSPLHF
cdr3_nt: TGTGCCAGCAGCTTAGTTCTGTCACCCCTCCACTTT

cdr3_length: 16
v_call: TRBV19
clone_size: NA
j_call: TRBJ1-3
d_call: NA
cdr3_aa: CASIPPGLGTGNTIYF
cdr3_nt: TGTGCCAGTATCCCCCCCGGCCTGGGAACTGGAAACACCATATATTTT

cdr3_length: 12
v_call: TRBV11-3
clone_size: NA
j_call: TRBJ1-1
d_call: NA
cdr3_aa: CASSHRGGEAFF
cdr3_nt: TGTGCCAGCAGTCATCGTGGGGGAGAAGCTTTCTTT

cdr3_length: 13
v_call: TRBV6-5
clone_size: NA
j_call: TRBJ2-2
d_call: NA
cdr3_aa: CASRYRVTGELFF
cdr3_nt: TGTGCCAGCAGGTACAGGGTGACCGGGGAGCTGTTTTTT

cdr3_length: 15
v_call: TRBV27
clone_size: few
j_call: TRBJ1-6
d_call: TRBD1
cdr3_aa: CASSLEGQGHSPLHF
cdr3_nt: TGTGCCAGCAGTCTAGAGGGACAGGGTCATTCACCCCTCCACTTT

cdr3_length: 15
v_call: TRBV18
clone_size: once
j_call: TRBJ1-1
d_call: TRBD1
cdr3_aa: CASSRGQGGYTEAFF
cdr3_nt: TGTGCCAGCTCACGGGGACAGGGTGGGTACACTGAAGCTTTCTTT